The clone carrying this T cell receptor beta chain was recorded once. This sample is part of a study of T cell responses to AZD1222 COVID-19 vaccine. Germline lookup yields CDR1 KGHSH and CDR2 LQKENI. The CDR3 length is 14 residues. Trimming left V 3 bases short and J 5 bases short, with 10 bases between. Clones were sequenced by immunoSEQ multiplex PCR, and TCRdb holds only the in-frame ones, with some missing. In the table there are under 150,000 clones, about 87% of which are singletons. The sample was peripheral blood, taken 28 days after the second AZD1222 dose. The gene calls are TRBV18 and TRBJ2-2, with a weak D call TRBD2 (6 bases). This clonotype was sampled from an adult who received the AZD1222 COVID-19 vaccine. CDR3 DNA sequence: TGTGCCAGCTCACCTTTACGGGGGACCGGGGAGCTGTTTTTT. This translates into CASSPLRGTGELFF. Combining the CDR3 with reference TRBV18 and TRBJ2-2 gives the whole variable domain NAGVMQNPRHLVRRRGQEARLRCSPMKGHSHVYWYRQLPEEGLKFMVYLQKENIIDESGMPKERFSAEFPKEGPSILRIQQVVRGDSAAYFCASSPLRGTGELFFGEGSRLTVL.